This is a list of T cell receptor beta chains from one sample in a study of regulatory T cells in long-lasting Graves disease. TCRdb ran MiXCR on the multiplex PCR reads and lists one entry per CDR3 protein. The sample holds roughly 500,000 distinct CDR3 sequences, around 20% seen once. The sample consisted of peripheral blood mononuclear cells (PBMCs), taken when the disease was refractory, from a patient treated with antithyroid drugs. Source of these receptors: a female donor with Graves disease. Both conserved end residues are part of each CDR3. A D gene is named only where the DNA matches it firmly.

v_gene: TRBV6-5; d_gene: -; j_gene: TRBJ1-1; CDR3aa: CASSYSPIMNTEAFF
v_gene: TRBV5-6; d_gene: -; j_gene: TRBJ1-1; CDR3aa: CASSWSWDREAFF
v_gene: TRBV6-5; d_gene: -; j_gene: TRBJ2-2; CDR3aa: CASSYSQTGELFF
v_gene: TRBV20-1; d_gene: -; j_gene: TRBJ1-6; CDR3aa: CSARYQWGAGDSPLHF
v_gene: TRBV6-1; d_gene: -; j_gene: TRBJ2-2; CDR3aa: CASGLTPAGELFF
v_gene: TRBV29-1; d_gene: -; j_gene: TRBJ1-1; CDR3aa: CSVVGDGKNTEAFF
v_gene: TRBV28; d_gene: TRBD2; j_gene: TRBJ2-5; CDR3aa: CASSPPGGRDETQYF
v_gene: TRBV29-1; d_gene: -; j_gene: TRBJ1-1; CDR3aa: CSVAGPPGGTEAFF
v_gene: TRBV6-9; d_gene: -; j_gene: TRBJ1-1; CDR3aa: CASSYAGVHTTEAFF
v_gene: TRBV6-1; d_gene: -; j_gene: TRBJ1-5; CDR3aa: CASSRIATADNQPQHF
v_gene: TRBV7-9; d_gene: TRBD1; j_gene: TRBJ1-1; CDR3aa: CASSLIGTDRNTEAFF
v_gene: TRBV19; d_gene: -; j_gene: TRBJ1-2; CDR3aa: CASGDTRAENYGYTF
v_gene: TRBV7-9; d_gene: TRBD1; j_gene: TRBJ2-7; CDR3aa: CATSTGTGGLYEQYF
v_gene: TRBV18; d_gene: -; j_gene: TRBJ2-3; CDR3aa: CASSPGPPGTDTQYF
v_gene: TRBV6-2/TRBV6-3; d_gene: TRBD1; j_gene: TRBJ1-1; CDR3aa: CASRSGTVNTEAFF
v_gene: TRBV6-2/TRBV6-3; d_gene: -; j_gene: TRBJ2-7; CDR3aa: CASSYSAQGYEQYF
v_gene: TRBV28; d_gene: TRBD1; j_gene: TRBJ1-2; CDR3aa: CAIRQGYGYTF
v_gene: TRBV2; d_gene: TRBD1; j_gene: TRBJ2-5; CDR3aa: CASRKSGQGRGGTQYF
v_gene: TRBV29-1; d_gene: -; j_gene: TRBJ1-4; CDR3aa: CSVQYGTNEKLFF
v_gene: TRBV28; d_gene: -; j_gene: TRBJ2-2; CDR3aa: CASSLTRDSTVRELFF
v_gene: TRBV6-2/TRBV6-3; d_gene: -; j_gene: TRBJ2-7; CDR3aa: CASSEASIQSLEQYF
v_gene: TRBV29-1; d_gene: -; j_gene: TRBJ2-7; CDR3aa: CSVDAVLNSYEQYF
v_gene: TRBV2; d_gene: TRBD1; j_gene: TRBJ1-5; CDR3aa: CASRARTGGNQPQHF
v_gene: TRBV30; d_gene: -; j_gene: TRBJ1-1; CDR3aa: CAWSGRGTEAFF
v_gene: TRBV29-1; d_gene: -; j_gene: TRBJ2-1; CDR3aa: CSVPRVQGSYNEQFF
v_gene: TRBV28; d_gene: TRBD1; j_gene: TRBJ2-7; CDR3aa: CASSLKFRTGPTYGQYF
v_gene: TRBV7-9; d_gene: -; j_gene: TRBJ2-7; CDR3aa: CASSSLTEPYEQYF
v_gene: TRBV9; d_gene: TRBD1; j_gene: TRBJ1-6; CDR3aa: CASSGGTAGSPLHF
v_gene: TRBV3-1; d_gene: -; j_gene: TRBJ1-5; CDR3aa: CASSQSEWQGNQPQHF
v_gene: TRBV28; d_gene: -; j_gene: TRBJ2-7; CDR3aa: CASRGGPHPYEQYF
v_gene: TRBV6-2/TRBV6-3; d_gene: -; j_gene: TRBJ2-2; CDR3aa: CASSSSPDTGELFF
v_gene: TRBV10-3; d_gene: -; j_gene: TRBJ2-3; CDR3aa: CAISESKFSSSTDTQYF
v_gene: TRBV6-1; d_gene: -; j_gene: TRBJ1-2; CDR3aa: CASRTPAVYGYTF
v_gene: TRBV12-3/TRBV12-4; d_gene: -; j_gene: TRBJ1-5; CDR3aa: CASTPKSNQPQHF
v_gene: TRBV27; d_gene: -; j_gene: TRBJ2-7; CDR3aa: CASSPENKGLTYEQYF
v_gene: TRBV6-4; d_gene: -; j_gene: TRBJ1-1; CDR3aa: CASSEFGGGTEAFF
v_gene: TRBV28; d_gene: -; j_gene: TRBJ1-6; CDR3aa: CASSLGGSSYNSPLYF
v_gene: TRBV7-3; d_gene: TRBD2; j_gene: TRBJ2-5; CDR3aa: CASSLMGSGPQETQYF
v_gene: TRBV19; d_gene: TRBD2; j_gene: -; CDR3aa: CASSIHTSGRFNEQFF
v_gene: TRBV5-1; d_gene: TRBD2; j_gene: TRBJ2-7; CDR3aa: CASRNGLAGVVYEQYF
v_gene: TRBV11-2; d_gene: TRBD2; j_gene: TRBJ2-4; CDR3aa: CASSLEAGIAKNIQYF
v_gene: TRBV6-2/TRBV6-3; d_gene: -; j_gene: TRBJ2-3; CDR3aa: CASSKRTGLSTDTQYF
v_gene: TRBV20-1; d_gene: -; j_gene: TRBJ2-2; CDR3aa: CSAIERTNTGELFF
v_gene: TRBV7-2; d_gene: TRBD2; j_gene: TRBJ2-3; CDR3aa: CASSLDLLAGTTDTQYF
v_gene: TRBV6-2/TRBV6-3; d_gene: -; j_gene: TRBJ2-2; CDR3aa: CASSSGAGGELFF